This note documents a single T cell receptor beta chain sequence. The germline V gene encodes CDR1 MNHEY and CDR2 SMNVEV (reference sequence). The germline V and J ends were trimmed by 7 bases and 2 bases, with 10 bases remaining between them. The CDR3 runs to 13 residues. Data came from immunoSEQ multiplex PCR; TCRdb stores just in-frame clones and leaves some out. The sample yields roughly 280,000 clones, approximately 82% seen once. This entry is derived from a study of blood T cell repertoires in COVID-19. The V and J genes are TRBV27 and TRBJ2-3; D may be TRBD1 (5 bases). Sequences were obtained from peripheral blood. This TCR was recovered from a man aged 55 to 70 who had recovered from COVID-19. The CDR3 DNA reads TGTGCCAGCATTTCGGACAACACAGATACGCAGTATTTT. Protein: CASISDNTDTQYF.